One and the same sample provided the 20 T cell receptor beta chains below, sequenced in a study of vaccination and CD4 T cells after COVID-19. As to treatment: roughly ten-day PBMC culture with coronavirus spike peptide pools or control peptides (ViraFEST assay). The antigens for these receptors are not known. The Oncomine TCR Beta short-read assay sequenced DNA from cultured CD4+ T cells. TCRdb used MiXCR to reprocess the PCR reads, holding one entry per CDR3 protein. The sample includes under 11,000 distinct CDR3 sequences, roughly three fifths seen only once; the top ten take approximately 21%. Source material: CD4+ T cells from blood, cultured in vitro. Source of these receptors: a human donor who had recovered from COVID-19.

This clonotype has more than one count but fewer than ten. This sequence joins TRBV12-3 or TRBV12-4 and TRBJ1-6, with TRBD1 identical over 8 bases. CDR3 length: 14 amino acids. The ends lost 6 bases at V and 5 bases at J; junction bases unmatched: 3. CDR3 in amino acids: CASRTGVNNSPLHF. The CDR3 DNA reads TGTGCCAGCAGGACAGGGGTAAATAATTCACCCCTCCACTTT.

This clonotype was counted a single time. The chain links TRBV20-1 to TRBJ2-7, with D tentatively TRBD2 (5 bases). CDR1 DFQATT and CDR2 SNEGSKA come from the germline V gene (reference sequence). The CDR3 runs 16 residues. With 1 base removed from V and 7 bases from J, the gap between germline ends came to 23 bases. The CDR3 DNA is TGCAGTGCTAGAGGGATTCGACTACCGTCTTCCTCAGAGCAGTACTTC. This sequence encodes CSARGIRLPSSSEQYF.

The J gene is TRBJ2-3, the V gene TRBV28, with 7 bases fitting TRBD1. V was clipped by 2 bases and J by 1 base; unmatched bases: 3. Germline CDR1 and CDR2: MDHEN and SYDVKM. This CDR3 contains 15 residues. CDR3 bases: TGTGCCAGCAGTTTACAGGGGGAAGGCACAGATACGCAGTATTTT. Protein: CASSLQGEGTDTQYF.

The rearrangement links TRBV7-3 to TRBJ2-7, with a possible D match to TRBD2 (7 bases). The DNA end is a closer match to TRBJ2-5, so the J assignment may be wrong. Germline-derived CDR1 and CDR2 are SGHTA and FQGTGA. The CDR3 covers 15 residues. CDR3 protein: CASSQVGGAGETQYF. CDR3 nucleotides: TGTGCCAGCAGCCAAGTGGGGGGGGCCGGGGAGACCCAGTACTTC.

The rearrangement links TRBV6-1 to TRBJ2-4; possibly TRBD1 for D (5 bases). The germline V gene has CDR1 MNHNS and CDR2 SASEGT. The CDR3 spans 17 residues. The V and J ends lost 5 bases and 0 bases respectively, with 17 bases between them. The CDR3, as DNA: TGTGCCAGCAGTCCCCTAGGGGTTTCCATAGCCAAAAACATTCAGTACTTC. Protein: CASSPLGVSIAKNIQYF.

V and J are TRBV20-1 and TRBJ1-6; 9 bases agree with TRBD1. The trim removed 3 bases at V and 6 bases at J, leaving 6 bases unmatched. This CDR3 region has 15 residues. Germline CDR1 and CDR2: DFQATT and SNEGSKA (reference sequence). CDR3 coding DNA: TGCAGTGCTAGGATAGGGACAGGGACTAATTCACCCCTCCACTTT. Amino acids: CSARIGTGTNSPLHF.

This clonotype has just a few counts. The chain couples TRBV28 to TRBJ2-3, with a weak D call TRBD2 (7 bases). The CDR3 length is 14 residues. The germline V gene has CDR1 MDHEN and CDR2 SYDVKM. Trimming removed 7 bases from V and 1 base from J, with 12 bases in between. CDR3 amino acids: CASTQGGGTDTQYF. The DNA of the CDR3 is TGTGCCAGCACACAGGGAGGGGGCACAGATACGCAGTATTTT. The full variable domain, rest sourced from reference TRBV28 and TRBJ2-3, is DVKVTQSSRYLVKRTGEKVFLECVQDMDHENMFWYRQDPGLGLRLIYFSYDVKMKEKGDIPEGYSVSREKKERFSLILESASTNQTSMYLCASTQGGGTDTQYFGPGTRLTVL.

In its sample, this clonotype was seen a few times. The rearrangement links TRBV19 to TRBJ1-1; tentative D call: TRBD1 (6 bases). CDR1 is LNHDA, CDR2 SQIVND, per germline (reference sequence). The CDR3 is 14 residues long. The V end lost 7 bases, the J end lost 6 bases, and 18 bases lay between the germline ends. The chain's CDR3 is CASIPKGGGAEAFF. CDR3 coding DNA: TGTGCCAGTATCCCCAAGGGAGGGGGGGCTGAAGCTTTCTTT.

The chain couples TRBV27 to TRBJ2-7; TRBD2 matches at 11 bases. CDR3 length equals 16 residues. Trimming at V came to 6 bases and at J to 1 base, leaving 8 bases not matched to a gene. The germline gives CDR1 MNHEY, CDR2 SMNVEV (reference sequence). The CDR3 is CASSRTGTSGSYEQYF. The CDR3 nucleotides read TGTGCCAGCAGCCGGACCGGGACTAGCGGATCCTACGAGCAGTACTTC.

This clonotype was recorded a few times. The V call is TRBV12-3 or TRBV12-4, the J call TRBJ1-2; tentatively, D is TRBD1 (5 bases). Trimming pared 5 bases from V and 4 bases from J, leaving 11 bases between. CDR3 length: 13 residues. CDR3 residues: CASSLRQIYGYTF. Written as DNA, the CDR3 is TGTGCCAGCAGTCTCCGACAGATCTATGGCTACACCTTC.

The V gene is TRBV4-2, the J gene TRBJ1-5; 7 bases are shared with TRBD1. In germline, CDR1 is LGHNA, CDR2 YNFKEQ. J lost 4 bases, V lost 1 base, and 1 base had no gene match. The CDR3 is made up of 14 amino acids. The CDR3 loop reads CASSQGDSNQPQHF. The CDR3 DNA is TGTGCCAGCAGCCAAGGGGACAGTAATCAGCCCCAGCATTTT.

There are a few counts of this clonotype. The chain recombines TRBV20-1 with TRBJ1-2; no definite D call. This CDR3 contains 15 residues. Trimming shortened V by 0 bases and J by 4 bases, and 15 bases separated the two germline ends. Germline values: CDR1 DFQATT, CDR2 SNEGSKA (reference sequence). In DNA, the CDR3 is TGCAGTGCTAGAGATCCACGACGGGCACGCTATGGCTACACCTTC. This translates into CSARDPRRARYGYTF.

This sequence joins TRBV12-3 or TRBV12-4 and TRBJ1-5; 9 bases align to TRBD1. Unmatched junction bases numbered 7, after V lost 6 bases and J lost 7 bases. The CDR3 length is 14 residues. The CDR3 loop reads CASRGTGRTQPQHF. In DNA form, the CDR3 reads TGTGCCAGCAGAGGGACAGGGAGGACGCAGCCCCAGCATTTT.

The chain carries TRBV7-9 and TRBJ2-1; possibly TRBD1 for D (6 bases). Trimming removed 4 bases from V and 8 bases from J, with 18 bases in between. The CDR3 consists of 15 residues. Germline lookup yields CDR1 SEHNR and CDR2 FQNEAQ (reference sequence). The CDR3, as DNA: TGTGCCAGCAGCTGGCTAGACAGGCTAGACTATGAGCAGTTCTTC. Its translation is CASSWLDRLDYEQFF.

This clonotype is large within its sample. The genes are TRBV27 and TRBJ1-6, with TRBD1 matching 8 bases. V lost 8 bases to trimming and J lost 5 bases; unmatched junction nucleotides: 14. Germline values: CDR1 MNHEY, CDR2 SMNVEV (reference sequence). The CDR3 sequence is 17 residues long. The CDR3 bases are TGTGCCAGCGCGGCTGAGGGCAGGGGGCTTGATAATTCACCCCTCCACTTT. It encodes CASAAEGRGLDNSPLHF.

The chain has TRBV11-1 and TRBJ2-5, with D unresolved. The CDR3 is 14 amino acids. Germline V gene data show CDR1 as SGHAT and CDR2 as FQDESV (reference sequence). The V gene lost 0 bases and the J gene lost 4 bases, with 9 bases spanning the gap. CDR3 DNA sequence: TGTGCCAGCAGCTTAGCGCTCCAAATAGAGACCCAGTACTTC. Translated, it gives CASSLALQIETQYF.

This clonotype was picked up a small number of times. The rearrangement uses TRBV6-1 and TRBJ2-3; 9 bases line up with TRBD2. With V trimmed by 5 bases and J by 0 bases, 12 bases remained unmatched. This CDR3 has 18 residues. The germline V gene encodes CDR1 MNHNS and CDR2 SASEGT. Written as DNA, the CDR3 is TGTGCCAGCAGTCGCTTGGCGGGGGGGTCCTCTAGCACAGATACGCAGTATTTT. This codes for CASSRLAGGSSSTDTQYF.

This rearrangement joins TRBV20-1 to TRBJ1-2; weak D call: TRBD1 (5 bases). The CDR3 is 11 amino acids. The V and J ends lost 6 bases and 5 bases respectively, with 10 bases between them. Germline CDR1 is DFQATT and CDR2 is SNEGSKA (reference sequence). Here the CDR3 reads CSAQTDYGYTF. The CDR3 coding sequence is TGCAGTGCCCAGACAGATTATGGCTACACCTTC.

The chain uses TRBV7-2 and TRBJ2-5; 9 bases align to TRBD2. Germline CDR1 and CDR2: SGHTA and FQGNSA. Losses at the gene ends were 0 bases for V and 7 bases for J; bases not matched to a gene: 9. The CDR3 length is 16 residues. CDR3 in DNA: TGTGCCAGCAGCTTAGCCTCTAGCGGGGAGGCGGGGACCCAGTACTTC. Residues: CASSLASSGEAGTQYF.

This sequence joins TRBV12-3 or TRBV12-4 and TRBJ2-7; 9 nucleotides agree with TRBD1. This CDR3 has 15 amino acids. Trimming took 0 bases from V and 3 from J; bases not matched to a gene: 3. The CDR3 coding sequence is TGTGCCAGCAGTTTAGCAGGGACAGGGCTCTACGAGCAGTACTTC. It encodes CASSLAGTGLYEQYF.